One sample yielded the 29 T cell receptor beta chains listed below, sequenced in a study of T cells after yellow fever vaccination. From the 5' RACE reads, TCRdb called clonotypes with MiXCR, one entry per CDR3 protein. This sample has some 100,000 distinct CDR3 sequences, with roughly 7.9% found just once. Material: CD4+ T cells sorted from PBMCs, obtained roughly seven weeks after the first yellow fever vaccination. These receptors were collected from a man aged 18 to 30 who received the YFV17D yellow fever vaccine.

This clonotype was counted at least ten times. The V and J genes are TRBV6-5 and TRBJ1-4, with a tentative D call TRBD1 (6 bases). Trimming took 4 bases from V and 5 from J, leaving 14 bases between them. Germline V gene lookup returns CDR1 MNHEY and CDR2 SVGAGI. The CDR3 is made up of 15 amino acids. The CDR3 protein is CASSSAGALNEKLFF. In DNA, the CDR3 is TGTGCCAGCAGTTCGGCGGGGGCGCTGAATGAAAAACTGTTTTTT.

In its sample, this clonotype was seen many times. J is TRBJ2-3 and V is TRBV7-2; either TRBD1 or TRBD2 may fit D (5 bases each). Trimming removed 1 base from V and 2 bases from J, with 10 bases in between. This CDR3 has 15 amino acids. Germline values: CDR1 SGHTA, CDR2 FQGNSA. For the CDR3, the DNA is TGTGCCAGCAGCTTAGGGGGGACCAACACAGATACGCAGTATTTT. It yields the protein CASSLGGTNTDTQYF.

Concerning this clonotype itself: Just one base apart from a much larger clone, this may be a read error. This chain links TRBV6-1 with TRBJ1-2; no reliable D call. V gave up 5 bases and J gave up 1 base, with 14 bases separating them. The CDR3 has 15 amino acids. CDR1 and CDR2 (germline): MNHNS, SASEGT. This chain's CDR3 is CASSPAVLINYGYTF. The CDR3 bases are TGTGCCAGCAGTCCCGCGGTGCTCATTAACTATGGCTACACCTTC.

This clonotype was counted only a few times. The J gene is TRBJ2-7, the V gene TRBV5-5, with D maybe TRBD1 (5 bases). Trimming took off 2 bases at V and 6 bases at J, with 12 bases between the two ends. The CDR3 is made up of 13 amino acids. CDR1 is SGHKS, CDR2 YYEKEE, per germline (reference sequence). The CDR3: CASSFNRFGEQYF. CDR3 nucleotide sequence: TGTGCCAGCAGCTTCAACAGGTTTGGCGAGCAGTACTTC.

This clonotype was observed many times. The V and J genes are TRBV28 and TRBJ1-6; D is uncertain. This CDR3 has 12 residues. Trimming shortened V by 6 bases and J by 8 bases, and 8 bases separated the two germline ends. Germline V CDR1 and CDR2: MDHEN, SYDVKM. Here the CDR3 reads CASSPGYSPLHF. In DNA, the CDR3 is TGTGCCAGCAGCCCCGGGTATTCACCCCTCCACTTT.

This clonotype was counted ten times or more. V is TRBV7-8 and J is TRBJ1-4; the D gene is possibly TRBD1 (6 bases). V lost 3 bases and J 0 bases, leaving 14 bases between the germline ends. Germline V gene lookup returns CDR1 SGHVS and CDR2 FQNEAQ. The CDR3 is 17 amino acids. The CDR3 region is CASSLVTGPSTNEKLFF. The CDR3 DNA is TGTGCCAGCAGCTTGGTCACAGGGCCATCAACTAATGAAAAACTGTTTTTT.

The sample holds many counts of this clonotype. The chain links TRBV5-1 to TRBJ2-3, with D tentatively TRBD2 (6 bases). V was pared by 3 bases and J by 6 bases, with 17 bases between. The CDR3 is 15 residues long. CDR1 is SGHRS and CDR2 is YFSETQ in the germline V gene. The CDR3 DNA sequence: TGCGCCAGCAGCTCCTACGGGGTAGCGGTGGATACGCAGTATTTT. Translation: CASSSYGVAVDTQYF.

This clonotype showed up just a few times. This rearrangement joins TRBV20-1 to TRBJ1-4; 7 nucleotides align to TRBD1. Germline V gives CDR1 DFQATT, CDR2 SNEGSKA (reference sequence). V lost 6 bases to trimming and J lost 4 bases; unmatched junction nucleotides: 5. CDR3 length: 13 amino acids. The CDR3 protein is CSALSGGNEKLFF. CDR3 in DNA: TGCAGTGCCCTCTCAGGGGGTAATGAAAAACTGTTTTTT.

The sample holds a few counts of this clonotype. CDR3 bases: TGCAGCGTTGCGGAGGGAGGAGGCAATCAGCCCCAGCATTTT. Amino acids: CSVAEGGGNQPQHF. V usage is TRBV29-1 and J usage is TRBJ1-5; D is ambiguous. The V and J ends lost 4 bases and 2 bases respectively, with 12 bases between them. Germline V gene sequence: CDR1 SQVTM, CDR2 ANQGSEA. This CDR3 is built from 14 residues. The full variable domain, its missing parts supplied by reference TRBV29-1 and TRBJ1-5, is SAVISQKPSRDICQRGTSLTIQCQVDSQVTMMFWYRQQPGQSLTLIATANQGSEATYESGFVIDKFPISRPNLTFSTLTVSNMSPEDSSIYLCSVAEGGGNQPQHFGDGTRLSIL.

The genes are TRBV23-1 and TRBJ2-2; a possible D gene is TRBD1 (5 bases). TRBV23-1 is placed among ORFs of uncertain function. Trimming took 5 bases from V and 1 from J, leaving 14 bases between them. This CDR3 contains 16 residues. CDR3 amino acids: CASSLVGQKNTGELFF. The CDR3, as DNA: TGCGCCAGCAGTTTAGTGGGGCAGAAGAACACCGGGGAGCTGTTTTTT.

This clonotype was detected many times. The chain carries TRBV4-1 and TRBJ1-1; the D is unclear. Germline V lookup: CDR1 MGHRA, CDR2 YSYEKL. V dropped 4 bases and J dropped 2 bases, with 11 bases sitting between them. This CDR3 region has 14 residues. This chain's CDR3 is CASSRNRVNTEAFF. The CDR3 nucleotides are TGCGCCAGCAGCCGAAACAGAGTTAACACTGAAGCTTTCTTT.

This clonotype was observed many times. This chain connects TRBV4-2 to TRBJ2-1, with 7 bases matching TRBD1. J was trimmed by 6 bases and V by 3 bases; bases with no gene match: 2. CDR3 size: 13 residues. The V gene's germline CDR1 is LGHNA and CDR2 YNFKEQ. In DNA, the CDR3 is TGTGCCAGCAGCCAGAGGGACAGCAATGAGCAGTTCTTC. Translated: CASSQRDSNEQFF.

The chain couples TRBV7-6 to TRBJ2-5, with D perhaps matching TRBD2 (6 bases). V shed 6 bases and J shed 2 bases, with 13 bases lying between them. This CDR3 comprises 14 residues. Germline V CDR1 and CDR2: SGHVS, FNYEAQ. CDR3 in DNA: TGTGCCAGCAGGGCGGGGTTAGTTCAAGAGACCCAGTACTTC. This encodes CASRAGLVQETQYF. The full variable domain, with the rest looked up from reference TRBV7-6 and TRBJ2-5, is GAGVSQSPRYKVTKRGQDVALRCDPISGHVSLYWYRQALGQGPEFLTYFNYEAQQDKSGLPNDRFSAERPEGSISTLTIQRTEQRDSAMYRCASRAGLVQETQYFGPGTRLLVL.

At least ten counts were recorded for this clonotype. This chain connects TRBV10-3 to TRBJ1-6; D unclear. Trimming shortened V by 6 bases and J by 0 bases, and 3 bases separated the two germline ends. Germline CDR1 and CDR2: ENHRY and SYGVKD. The CDR3 has 13 amino acids. Here the CDR3 reads CAIRSSYNSPLHF. The CDR3 nucleotides are TGTGCCATCAGGAGCTCCTATAATTCACCCCTCCACTTT.

Many counts were recorded for this clonotype. The V call is TRBV11-3, the J call TRBJ2-3; weak D call: TRBD2 (6 bases). CDR1 and CDR2 from the germline V gene are SGHNT and YENEEA. V was pared by 2 bases and J by 4 bases, with 10 bases between. CDR3 length equals 14 residues. In nucleotides, the CDR3 is TGTGCCAGCAGCTTAACAAGGGAGGCAGATACGCAGTATTTT. It yields the protein CASSLTREADTQYF.

This clonotype was recorded at least ten times. The chain is built from TRBV18 and TRBJ2-7; the D gene is possibly TRBD2 (6 bases). The V gene's germline CDR1 is KGHSH and CDR2 LQKENI. Trimming took 3 bases from V and 7 from J, leaving 16 bases between them. CDR3 length equals 14 residues. The CDR3 nucleotides read TGTGCCAGCTCACCGCCGGGACTTCGTGGTGAGCAGTACTTC. It specifies CASSPPGLRGEQYF.

A single count supports this clonotype. Given a much more abundant clone one base away, this may be a read error. The chain joins TRBV6-5 to TRBJ1-2, with D perhaps TRBD1 (5 bases). The CDR3 contains 12 residues. Trimming took off 2 bases at V and 5 bases at J, with 6 bases between the two ends. Germline V gene data show CDR1 as MNHEY and CDR2 as SVGAGI. CDR3 coding DNA: TGTGCCAGCAGTTACGGGGCGTATGGCTACACCTTC. Protein: CASSYGAYGYTF.

In this sample, this clonotype turned up a few times. The rearrangement joins TRBV4-2 to TRBJ1-5; 7 nucleotides line up with TRBD1. Germline CDR1 LGHNA, CDR2 YNFKEQ. J gave up 2 bases and V 1 base, and 5 bases lay outside the gene matches. The CDR3 runs 16 residues. The CDR3, as DNA: TGTGCCAGCAGCCAAGGTTTAGGGGGCGGCAATCAGCCCCAGCATTTT. Protein sequence: CASSQGLGGGNQPQHF.

Of note for this clonotype: This could be a read error, since a much larger clone is one nucleotide away. This chain links TRBV12-3 or TRBV12-4 with TRBJ2-5; 8 bases fit TRBD2. The CDR3 sequence is 12 residues long. CDR3: CDTGLVPETQYF. CDR3 DNA: TGTGACACGGGACTAGTGCCAGAGACCCAGTACTTC.

This clonotype has just a few counts. The CDR3: CASSRTGFGYTF. The CDR3 nucleotides are TGTGCCAGCAGCCGGACAGGGTTCGGCTACACCTTC. The rearrangement uses TRBV12-3 or TRBV12-4 and TRBJ1-2; 8 bases match TRBD1. V lost 6 bases, J lost 8 bases, and 5 bases stayed unmatched. The CDR3 is made up of 12 amino acids.

This clonotype was counted many times. V usage is TRBV4-3 and J usage is TRBJ2-6; 7 positions match TRBD1. CDR3 size: 20 residues. In germline, CDR1 is LGHNA, CDR2 YSLEER. V lost 0 bases to trimming and J lost 0 bases; unmatched junction nucleotides: 11. The CDR3 nucleotides are TGCGCCAGCAGCCAAGAATCAGTCCAAGGGGGCGCCTCTGGGGCCAACGTCCTGACTTTC. This codes for CASSQESVQGGASGANVLTF.

This clonotype has at least ten counts. The chain carries TRBV5-5 and TRBJ2-7; no definite D call. The CDR3 length is 14 residues. The V end lost 6 bases, the J end lost 3 bases, and 16 bases lay between the germline ends. CDR1 SGHKS and CDR2 YYEKEE come from the germline V gene (reference sequence). CDR3 region: CASTDVSGNYEQYF. Written as DNA, the CDR3 is TGTGCCAGCACCGACGTATCGGGTAACTACGAGCAGTACTTC.

The table lists this clonotype with many counts. This sequence joins TRBV5-4 and TRBJ2-3, with 14 bases identical to TRBD2. CDR1 is SGHNT, CDR2 YYREEE, per germline (reference sequence). V lost 5 bases to trimming and J lost 5 bases; unmatched junction nucleotides: 7. The CDR3 runs to 16 residues. Here the CDR3 reads CASRRTSGGNGDTQYF. Here the CDR3 DNA reads TGTGCCAGCAGACGGACTAGCGGGGGGAATGGAGATACGCAGTATTTT.

This clonotype appeared many times. The V gene is TRBV7-2, the J gene TRBJ2-5; TRBD1 aligns across 8 bases. The V segment lost 4 bases and the J segment 7 bases; nucleotides outside the gene matches: 5. The CDR3 covers 13 residues. Germline CDR1 is SGHTA and CDR2 is FQGNSA. The CDR3 nucleotides read TGTGCCAGCAGCTCCGGACAGGGTGGGACCCAGTACTTC. This codes for CASSSGQGGTQYF.

The table lists this clonotype with many counts. The chain uses TRBV5-1 and TRBJ1-1, with D uncertain. V was shortened by 5 bases and J by 5 bases, with 16 bases between the two germline ends. CDR3 length: 14 amino acids. In germline, CDR1 is SGHRS, CDR2 YFSETQ. CDR3 residues: CASSLQRTNTEAFF. The CDR3 DNA reads as TGCGCCAGCAGTCTTCAACGGACGAATACTGAAGCTTTCTTT.

This clonotype was seen a few times. The V gene is TRBV6-6, the J gene TRBJ1-1; possible D gene TRBD1, 5 bases. This CDR3 comprises 13 residues. Germline loops: CDR1 MNHNY, CDR2 SVGAGI (reference sequence). V gave up 6 bases and J gave up 5 bases, with 13 bases separating them. CDR3 region: CASSSTGGTEAFF. The CDR3 coding sequence is TGTGCCAGCAGCTCCACCGGGGGGACTGAAGCTTTCTTT.

This clonotype was seen at least ten times. The chain combines TRBV6-5 with TRBJ1-1; maybe TRBD1 (5 bases). This CDR3 spans 14 amino acids. Trimming shortened V by 8 bases and J by 4 bases, and 17 bases separated the two germline ends. CDR1 and CDR2 (germline): MNHEY, SVGAGI. CDR3 sequence (DNA): TGTGCCAGCGTCCTGGAGAGGGGAGGCACTGAAGCTTTCTTT. Translated, it gives CASVLERGGTEAFF.

This clonotype was detected many times. The chain combines TRBV6-1 with TRBJ1-1; D perhaps matches TRBD1 (6 bases). Germline V gene data show CDR1 as MNHNS and CDR2 as SASEGT. The CDR3 spans 13 residues. Trimming pared 6 bases from V and 7 bases from J, leaving 15 bases between. The chain's CDR3 is CASRTQGSGEAFF. The CDR3 DNA is TGTGCCAGCAGGACCCAGGGGAGCGGTGAAGCTTTCTTT.

The rearrangement uses TRBV19 and TRBJ1-5, with D perhaps matching TRBD1 (6 bases). The V gene lost 9 bases and the J gene lost 3 bases, with 12 bases spanning the gap. In germline, CDR1 is LNHDA, CDR2 SQIVND (reference sequence). The CDR3 is 13 residues long. In nucleotides, the CDR3 is TGTGCCAGCACCGGGACACTCAATCAGCCCCAGCATTTT. It is translated as CASTGTLNQPQHF. The full variable domain, in which reference TRBV19 and TRBJ1-5 provide the parts outside the CDR3, is DGGITQSPKYLFRKEGQNVTLSCEQNLNHDAMYWYRQDPGQGLRLIYYSQIVNDFQKGDIAEGYSVSREKKESFPLTVTSAQKNPTAFYLCASTGTLNQPQHFGDGTRLSIL.